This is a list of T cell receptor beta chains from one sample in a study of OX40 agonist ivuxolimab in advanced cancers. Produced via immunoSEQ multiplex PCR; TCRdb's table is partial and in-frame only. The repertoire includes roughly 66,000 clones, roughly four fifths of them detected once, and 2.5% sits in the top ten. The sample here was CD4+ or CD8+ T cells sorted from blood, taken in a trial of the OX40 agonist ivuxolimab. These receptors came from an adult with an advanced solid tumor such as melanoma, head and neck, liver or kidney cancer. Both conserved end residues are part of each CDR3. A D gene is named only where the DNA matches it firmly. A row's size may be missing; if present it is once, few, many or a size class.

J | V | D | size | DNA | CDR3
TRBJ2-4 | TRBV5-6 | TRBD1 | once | TGTGCCAGCAGCTTGCTACAGGGGGCATCCAAAAACATTCAGTACTTC | CASSLLQGASKNIQYF
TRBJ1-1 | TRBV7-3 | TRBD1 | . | TGTGCCAGCAGTTCGACAGGGAGTACTGAAGCTTTCTTT | CASSSTGSTEAFF
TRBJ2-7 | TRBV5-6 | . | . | TGTGCCATTCCAGTGGGTACCTACGAGCAGTACTTC | CAIPVGTYEQYF
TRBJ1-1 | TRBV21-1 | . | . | . | CASSFATGSIEAFF
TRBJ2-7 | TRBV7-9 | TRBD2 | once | TGTGCCAGCAGCTTAGCCAGCGGGAGGGCCAAGGACTACGAGCAGTACTTC | CASSLASGRAKDYEQYF
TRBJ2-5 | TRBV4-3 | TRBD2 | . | TGCGCCAGCAGCCGTGGACTAGCGGTAGCCCAAGAGACCCAGTACTTC | CASSRGLAVAQETQYF
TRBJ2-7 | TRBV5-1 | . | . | TGCGCCAGCAGCTTGGGCCAGCGCGTCGAGCAGTACTTC | CASSLGQRVEQYF
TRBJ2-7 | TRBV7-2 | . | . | TGTGCCAGCAGCTTAGGACAACAAGGCTACGAGCAGTACTTC | CASSLGQQGYEQYF
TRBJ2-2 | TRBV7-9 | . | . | TGTGCCAGCAGCTTATGGAACACCGGGGAGCTGTTTTTT | CASSLWNTGELFF
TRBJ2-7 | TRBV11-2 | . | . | TGTGCCAGCAGCTCAGGTCCCAGCTCCTACGAGCAGTACTTC | CASSSGPSSYEQYF
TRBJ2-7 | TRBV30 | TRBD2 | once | TGTGCCTGGAGCCAGGGGACTAGCGGGACATACGAGCAGTACTTC | CAWSQGTSGTYEQYF
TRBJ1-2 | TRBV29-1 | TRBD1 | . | TGCAGCGTGGACAGGGATTGGAACTATGGCTACACCTTC | CSVDRDWNYGYTF
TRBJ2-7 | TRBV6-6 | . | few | TGTGCCAGCAGTAACTCTTTCGGTTCCTACGAGCAGTACTTC | CASSNSFGSYEQYF
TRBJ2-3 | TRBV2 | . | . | TGTGCCAGCAGGCCAGGAGGCACAGATACGCAGTATTTT | CASRPGGTDTQYF
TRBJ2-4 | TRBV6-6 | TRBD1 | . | TGTGCCAGCAGCCTTGGACAGGGGGGAAACATTCAGTACTTC | CASSLGQGGNIQYF
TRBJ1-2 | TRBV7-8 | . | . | TGTGCCAGCAGCTTAGATTGGGAGCAGAGGGGGAACTATGGCTACACCTTC | CASSLDWEQRGNYGYTF
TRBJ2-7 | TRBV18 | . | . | TGTGCCAGCTCACCAGGACAGCCGGTACGCTCCTACGAGCAGTACTTC | CASSPGQPVRSYEQYF
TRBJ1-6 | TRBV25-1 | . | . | TGTGCCAGCGAGGGCCACCTTAATTCACCCCTCCACTTT | CASEGHLNSPLHF
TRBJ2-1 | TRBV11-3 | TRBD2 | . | TGTGCCAGCAGCTCCCAGCGGGGCTCCTACAATGAGCAGTTCTTC | CASSSQRGSYNEQFF
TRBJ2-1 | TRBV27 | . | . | TGTGCCAGCAGATATAGCGTTTCGAGCTCCTACAATGAGCAGTTCTTC | CASRYSVSSSYNEQFF
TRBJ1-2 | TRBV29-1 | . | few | TGCAGCGTTGGAACCGGGGACTATGGCTACACCTTC | CSVGTGDYGYTF
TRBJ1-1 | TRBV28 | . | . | TGTGCCAGCAGCTTGGACAGACTGAACACTGAAGCTTTCTTT | CASSLDRLNTEAFF
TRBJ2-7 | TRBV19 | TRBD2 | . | TGTGCCAGTAGTATAGCAGCTAGCGGGAGATCTTACGAGCAGTACTTC | CASSIAASGRSYEQYF
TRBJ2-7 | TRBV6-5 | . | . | TGTGCCAGTTGTTCCGGGTCTTTGAGCTCCTACGAGCAGTACTTC | CASCSGSLSSYEQYF
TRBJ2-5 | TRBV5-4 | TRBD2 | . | TGTGCCAGCAGCTTGGCGGTAGCGGGAGCGATGGAGACCCAGTACTTC | CASSLAVAGAMETQYF
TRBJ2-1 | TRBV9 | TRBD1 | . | TGTGCCAGCAGCGTAATAGGACAGGGAAGCAATGAGCAGTTCTTC | CASSVIGQGSNEQFF
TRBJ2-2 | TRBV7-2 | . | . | TGTGCCAGCAGCTTAGCTGGGGGTCAAACCGGGGAGCTGTTTTTT | CASSLAGGQTGELFF
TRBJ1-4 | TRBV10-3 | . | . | TGTGCCATCTGGGAGGGGGCAACTAATGAAAAACTGTTTTTT | CAIWEGATNEKLFF
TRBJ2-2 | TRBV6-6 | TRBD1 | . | TGTGCCAGCAGTTACTCGACCAGGGGGCACACCGGGGAGCTGTTTTTT | CASSYSTRGHTGELFF
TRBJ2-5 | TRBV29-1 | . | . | TGCAGCGGGGGAGGTTTAGGGGGCGAGACCCAGTACTTC | CSGGGLGGETQYF
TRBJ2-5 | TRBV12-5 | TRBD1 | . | TGTGCTAGTGGCTGGGGACAGGGCGCACAAGAGACCCAGTACTTC | CASGWGQGAQETQYF
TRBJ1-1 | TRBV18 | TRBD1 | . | TGTGCCAGCTCACCGACAGGGTTGAACACTGAAGCTTTCTTT | CASSPTGLNTEAFF
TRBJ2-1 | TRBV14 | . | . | TGTGCCAGCAGCCAACTGGGTCTCGGTGAGCAGTTCTTC | CASSQLGLGEQFF
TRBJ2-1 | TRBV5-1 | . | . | TGCGCCAGCAGCCCTGCGGGTTACAATGAGCAGTTCTTC | CASSPAGYNEQFF
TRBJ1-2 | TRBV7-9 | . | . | TGTGCCAGCAGCCAGTCAGGGAATTCGTACACCTTC | CASSQSGNSYTF
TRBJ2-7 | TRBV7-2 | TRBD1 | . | TGTGCCAGCAGCTCTCGGACAGGGTCCTACGAGCAGTACTTC | CASSSRTGSYEQYF
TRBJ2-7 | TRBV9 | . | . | TGTGCCAGCAGCGCCCGTCGGGGGGCGACGGGGGAGCAGTACTTC | CASSARRGATGEQYF
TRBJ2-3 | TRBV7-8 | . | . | TGTGCCAGCAGCTCCTGGGGCATTTTGGGCGCAGATACGCAGTATTTT | CASSSWGILGADTQYF
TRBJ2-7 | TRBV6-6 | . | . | TGTGCCAGCAGTTACCCAACCATTTCAACCGAGCAGTACTTC | CASSYPTISTEQYF
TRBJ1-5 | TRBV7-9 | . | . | TGTGCCAGCAGCTCCCTTACGTTAGGGCCCCAGCATTTT | CASSSLTLGPQHF
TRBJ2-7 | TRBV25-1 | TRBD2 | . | TGTGCCAGCACCCCAGCGGGGTACTACGAGCAGTACTTC | CASTPAGYYEQYF
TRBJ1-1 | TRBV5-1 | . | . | TGCGCCAGCAGCCCTACAGGGACGGAATTCACTGAAGCTTTCTTT | CASSPTGTEFTEAFF
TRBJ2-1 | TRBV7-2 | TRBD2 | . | TGTGCCAGCAGCTCTCTAGCGGGAGTGGGGAATGAGCAGTTCTTC | CASSSLAGVGNEQFF
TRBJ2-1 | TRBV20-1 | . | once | TGCAGTGTCAGAAGGCCCAATGAGCAGTTCTTC | CSVRRPNEQFF
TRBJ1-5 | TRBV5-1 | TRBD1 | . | TGCGCCAGCAGCTTGCAGGGGGCGCTGGGTCAGCCCCAGCATTTT | CASSLQGALGQPQHF
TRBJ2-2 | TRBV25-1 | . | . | TGTGCCAGCAGTGAATATATGTTCGGCGGGAACACCGGGGAGCTGTTTTTT | CASSEYMFGGNTGELFF
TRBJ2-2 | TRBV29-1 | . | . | TGCAGCGTGACCAGGGTAACCGGGGAGCTGTTTTTT | CSVTRVTGELFF
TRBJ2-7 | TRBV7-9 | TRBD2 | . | TGTGCCAGCAACCACGGGACTAGCGGGAGGGGATTGTACTTC | CASNHGTSGRGLYF
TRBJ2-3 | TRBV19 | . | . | TGTGCCAGTAGTTCTCCTGGGGAGCGCACAGATACGCAGTATTTT | CASSSPGERTDTQYF
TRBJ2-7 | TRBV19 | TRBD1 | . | TGTGCCAGTAGTAGGGACAGAAACTCCTACGAGCAGTACTTC | CASSRDRNSYEQYF
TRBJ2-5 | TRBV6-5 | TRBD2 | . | TGTGCCAGCAGTGCTCTAGCGGGAGGGGGGAGGACCCAGTACTTC | CASSALAGGGRTQYF
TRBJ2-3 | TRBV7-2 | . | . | TGTGCCAGCAGCCTCCGTCAGCGTGGAGCGCGCACAGATACGCAGTATTTT | CASSLRQRGARTDTQYF
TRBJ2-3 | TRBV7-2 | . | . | TGTGCCAGCAGCTTAGATATGGGCTACTCCGGAGATACGCAGTATTTT | CASSLDMGYSGDTQYF
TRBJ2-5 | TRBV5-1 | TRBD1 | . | TGCGCCAGCAGCTTATTACAGGGGGCGCGGACCCAGTACTTC | CASSLLQGARTQYF
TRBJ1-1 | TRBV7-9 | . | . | TGTGCCAGCAGTCGTTTTTTGAGTGCCCGCGGCACTGAAGCTTTCTTT | CASSRFLSARGTEAFF